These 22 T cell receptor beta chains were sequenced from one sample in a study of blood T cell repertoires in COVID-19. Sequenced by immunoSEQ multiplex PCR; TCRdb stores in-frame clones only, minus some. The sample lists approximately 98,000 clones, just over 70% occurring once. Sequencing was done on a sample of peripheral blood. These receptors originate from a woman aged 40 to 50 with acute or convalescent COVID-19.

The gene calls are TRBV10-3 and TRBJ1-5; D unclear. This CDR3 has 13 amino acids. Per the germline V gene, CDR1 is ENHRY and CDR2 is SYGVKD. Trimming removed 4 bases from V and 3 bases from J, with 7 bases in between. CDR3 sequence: CAISGHPNQPQHF. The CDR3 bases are TGTGCCATCAGTGGGCACCCCAATCAGCCCCAGCATTTT.

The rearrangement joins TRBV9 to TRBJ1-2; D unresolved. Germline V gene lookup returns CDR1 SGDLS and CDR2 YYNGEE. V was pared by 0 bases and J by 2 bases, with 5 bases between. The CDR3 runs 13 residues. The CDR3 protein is CASSVVENYGYTF. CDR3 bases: TGTGCCAGCAGCGTAGTAGAGAACTATGGCTACACCTTC.

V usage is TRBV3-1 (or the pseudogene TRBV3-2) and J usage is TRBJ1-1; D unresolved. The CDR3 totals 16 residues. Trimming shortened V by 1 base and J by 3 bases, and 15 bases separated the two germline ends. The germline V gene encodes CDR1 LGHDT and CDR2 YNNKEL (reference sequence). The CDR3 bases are TGTGCCAGCAGCCAAGTTTATCAGGTCGCCTACACTGAAGCTTTCTTT. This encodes CASSQVYQVAYTEAFF.

In DNA form, the CDR3 reads TGTGCCAGCAGCTCCCCCGTAGGACAGGGGGCCTACAATGAGCAGTTCTTC. Translating it yields CASSSPVGQGAYNEQFF. The chain employs TRBV5-4 and TRBJ2-1, with TRBD1 identical over 10 bases. Germline V gives CDR1 SGHNT, CDR2 YYREEE (reference sequence). The V and J ends lost 3 bases and 2 bases, in that order; junction bases with no gene match: 8. This CDR3 region has 17 residues.

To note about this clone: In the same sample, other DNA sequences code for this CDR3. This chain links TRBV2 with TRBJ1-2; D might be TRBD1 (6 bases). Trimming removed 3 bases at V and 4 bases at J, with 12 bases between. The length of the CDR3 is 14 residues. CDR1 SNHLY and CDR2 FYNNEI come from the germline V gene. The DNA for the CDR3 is TGTGCCAGCAGTGAGGCAGGGGAAGGCTATGGCTACACCTTC. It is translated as CASSEAGEGYGYTF.

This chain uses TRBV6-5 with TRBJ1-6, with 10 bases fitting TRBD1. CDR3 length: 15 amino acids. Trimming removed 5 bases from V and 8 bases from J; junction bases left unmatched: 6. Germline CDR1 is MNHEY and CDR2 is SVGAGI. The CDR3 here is CASSRTGTGDSPLHF. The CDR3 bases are TGTGCCAGCAGTAGAACCGGGACAGGGGATTCACCCCTCCACTTT.

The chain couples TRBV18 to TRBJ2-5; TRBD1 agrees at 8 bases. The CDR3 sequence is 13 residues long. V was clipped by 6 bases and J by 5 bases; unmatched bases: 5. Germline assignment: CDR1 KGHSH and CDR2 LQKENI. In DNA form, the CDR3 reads TGTGCCAGCTCGCCTTACAGGGGGGAGACCCAGTACTTC. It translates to CASSPYRGETQYF.

CDR3 in amino acids: CAWAPGRGTQYF. The CDR3 coding sequence is TGTGCCTGGGCGCCGGGGAGAGGGACCCAGTACTTC. The chain has TRBV30 and TRBJ2-5; tentative D call: TRBD2 (5 bases). This CDR3 is 12 amino acids long. Germline CDR1 reads GTSNPN; CDR2 reads SVGIG (reference sequence). Trimming left V 5 bases short and J 7 bases short, with 14 bases between.

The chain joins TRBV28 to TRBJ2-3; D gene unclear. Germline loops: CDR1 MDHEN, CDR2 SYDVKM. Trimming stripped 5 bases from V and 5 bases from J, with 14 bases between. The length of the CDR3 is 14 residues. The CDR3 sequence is CASSPLLPGDTQYF. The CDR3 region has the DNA TGTGCCAGCAGTCCTCTTTTACCGGGAGATACGCAGTATTTT.

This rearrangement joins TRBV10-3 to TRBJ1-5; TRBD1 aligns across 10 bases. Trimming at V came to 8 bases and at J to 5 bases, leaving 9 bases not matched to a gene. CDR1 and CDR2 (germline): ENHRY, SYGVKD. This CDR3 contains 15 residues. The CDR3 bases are TGTGCCATCTGGGGAGAAGGGACAGGGGATCAGCCCCAGCATTTT. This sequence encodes CAIWGEGTGDQPQHF.

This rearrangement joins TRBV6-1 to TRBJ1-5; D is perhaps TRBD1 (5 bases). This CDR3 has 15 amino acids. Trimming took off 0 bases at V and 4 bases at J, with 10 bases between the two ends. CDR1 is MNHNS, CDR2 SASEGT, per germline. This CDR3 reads CASSEAPGLNQPQHF. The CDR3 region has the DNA TGTGCCAGCAGTGAAGCTCCAGGGTTAAATCAGCCCCAGCATTTT.

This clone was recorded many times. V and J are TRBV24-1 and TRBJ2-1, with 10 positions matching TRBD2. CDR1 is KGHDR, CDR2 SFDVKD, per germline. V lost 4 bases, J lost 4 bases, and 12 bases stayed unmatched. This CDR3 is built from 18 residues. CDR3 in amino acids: CATSDSAIASGGYNEQFF. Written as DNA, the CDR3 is TGTGCCACCAGTGACTCTGCCATTGCTAGCGGGGGTTACAATGAGCAGTTCTTC.

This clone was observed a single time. The CDR3 bases are TGTGCCACCAGTGAGCCACTAGCGGGGGGCCCCAAGGGCGATGAGCAGTTCTTC. Translated: CATSEPLAGGPKGDEQFF. The genes are TRBV24-1 and TRBJ2-1; 12 bases are a match to TRBD2. The junction had 14 bases not matched to a gene; V was cut back by 4 bases and J by 8 bases. This CDR3 has 18 amino acids. Germline values: CDR1 KGHDR, CDR2 SFDVKD.

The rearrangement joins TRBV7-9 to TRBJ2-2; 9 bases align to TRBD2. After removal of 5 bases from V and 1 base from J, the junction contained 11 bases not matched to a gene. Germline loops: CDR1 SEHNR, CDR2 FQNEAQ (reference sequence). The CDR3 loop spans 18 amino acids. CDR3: CASSLPGGGGLNTGELFF. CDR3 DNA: TGTGCCAGCAGCCTTCCTGGCGGGGGGGGCCTGAACACCGGGGAGCTGTTTTTT.

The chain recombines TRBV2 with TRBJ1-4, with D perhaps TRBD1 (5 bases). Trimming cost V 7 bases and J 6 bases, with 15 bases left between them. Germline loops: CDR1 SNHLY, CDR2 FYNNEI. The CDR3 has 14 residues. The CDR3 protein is CASNFRGGDEKLFF. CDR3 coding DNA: TGTGCCAGCAATTTTCGTGGGGGGGATGAAAAACTGTTTTTT.

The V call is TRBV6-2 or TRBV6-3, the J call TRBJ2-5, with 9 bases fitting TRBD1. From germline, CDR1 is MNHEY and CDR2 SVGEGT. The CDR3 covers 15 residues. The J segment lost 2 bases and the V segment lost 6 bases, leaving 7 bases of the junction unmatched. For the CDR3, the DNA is TGTGCCAGCAGCCTAGGGACAGGGTCTCAAGAGACCCAGTACTTC. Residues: CASSLGTGSQETQYF.

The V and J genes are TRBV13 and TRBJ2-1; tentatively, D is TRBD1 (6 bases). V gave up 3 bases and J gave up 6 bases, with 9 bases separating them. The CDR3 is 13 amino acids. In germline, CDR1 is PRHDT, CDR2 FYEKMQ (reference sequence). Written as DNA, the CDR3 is TGTGCCAGCAGCTTTGCGACAGGCAATGAGCAGTTCTTC. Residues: CASSFATGNEQFF.

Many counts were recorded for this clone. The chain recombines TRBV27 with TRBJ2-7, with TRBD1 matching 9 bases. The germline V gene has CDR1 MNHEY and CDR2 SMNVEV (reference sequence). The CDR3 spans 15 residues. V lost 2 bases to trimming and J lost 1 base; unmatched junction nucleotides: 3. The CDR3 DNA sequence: TGTGCCAGCAGTTTAGCGGGACAGGGTTCCTACGAGCAGTACTTC. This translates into CASSLAGQGSYEQYF.

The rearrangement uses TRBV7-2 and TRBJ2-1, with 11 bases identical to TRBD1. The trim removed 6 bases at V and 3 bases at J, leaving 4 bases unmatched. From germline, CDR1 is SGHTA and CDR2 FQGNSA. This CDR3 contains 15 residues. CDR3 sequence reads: CASSPDRGLYNEQFF. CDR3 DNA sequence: TGTGCCAGCAGTCCGGACAGGGGGCTCTACAATGAGCAGTTCTTC. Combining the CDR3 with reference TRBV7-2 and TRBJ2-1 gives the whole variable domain GAGVSQSPSNKVTEKGKDVELRCDPISGHTALYWYRQSLGQGLEFLIYFQGNSAPDKSGLPSDRFSAERTGGSVSTLTIQRTQQEDSAVYLCASSPDRGLYNEQFFGPGTRLTVL.

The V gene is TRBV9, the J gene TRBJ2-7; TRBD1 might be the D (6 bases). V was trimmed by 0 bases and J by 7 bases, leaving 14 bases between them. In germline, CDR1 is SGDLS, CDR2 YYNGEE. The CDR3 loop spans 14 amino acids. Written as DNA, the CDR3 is TGTGCCAGCAGCGTAGGGGGACACCTCTCGGAGCAGTACTTC. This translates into CASSVGGHLSEQYF.

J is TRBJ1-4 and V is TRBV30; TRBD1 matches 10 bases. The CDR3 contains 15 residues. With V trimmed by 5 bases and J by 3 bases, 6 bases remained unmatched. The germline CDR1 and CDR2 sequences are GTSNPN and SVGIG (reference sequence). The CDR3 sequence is CAWGTGVRANEKLFF. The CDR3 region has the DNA TGTGCCTGGGGGACAGGGGTGAGGGCTAATGAAAAACTGTTTTTT. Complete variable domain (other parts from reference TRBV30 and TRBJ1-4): SQTIHQWPATLVQPVGSPLSLECTVEGTSNPNLYWYRQAAGRGLQLLFYSVGIGQISSEVPQNLSASRPQDRQFILSSKKLLLSDSGFYLCAWGTGVRANEKLFFGSGTQLSVL.

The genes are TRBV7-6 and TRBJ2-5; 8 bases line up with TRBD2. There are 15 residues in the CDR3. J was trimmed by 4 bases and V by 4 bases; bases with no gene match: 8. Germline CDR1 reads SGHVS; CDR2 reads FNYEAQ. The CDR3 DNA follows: TGTGCCAGCAGCTCCCCCCGGGGGGGAGGAGAGACCCAGTACTTC. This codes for CASSSPRGGGETQYF.